This record covers a single T cell receptor beta chain. The sample belongs to a study of blood T cell repertoires in COVID-19. Background on the study: T cells, B-cell-depleted T cells, or PBMCs provided the cDNA or gDNA that served as material.

Seattle patient enrollment occurred during active infection, with longitudinal follow-up thereafter. Profiling relied on immunoSEQ multiplex PCR, and the TCRdb table lists in-frame clones only, not all of them. The data contain 140,000 to 150,000 clones, roughly 85% of them singletons. Germline trimming cut 3 bases from V and 7 bases from J; bases unmatched to any gene: 11. The CDR3 totals 15 residues. The germline V gene has CDR1 SGHRS and CDR2 YFSETQ. Sequenced input: peripheral blood. The rearrangement links TRBV5-1 to TRBJ1-1, with 8 bases matching TRBD1. This receptor was taken from a woman aged 55-69 years with COVID-19, enrolled during active disease. The CDR3: CASSSSGRGQSEAFF. For the CDR3, the DNA is TGCGCCAGCAGCTCCTCTGGCAGGGGGCAGAGTGAAGCTTTCTTT.